These 20 T cell receptor beta chains were all obtained from the same sample, sequenced in a study of control samples from healthy donors and cancer patients. TCRdb's copy holds only in-frame clones and misses some; the assay was immunoSEQ multiplex PCR. The sample yields about 100,000 clones, approximately 84% seen once. The sequenced material came from blood. The receptors come from a man younger than 30 in good health.

This clone came up a few times. The chain has TRBV2 and TRBJ2-5; D is unresolved. V gave up 8 bases and J gave up 2 bases, with 15 bases separating them. Germline V gene lookup returns CDR1 SNHLY and CDR2 FYNNEI. The length of the CDR3 is 14 residues. Here the CDR3 reads CASWKVGVQETQYF. In DNA form, the CDR3 reads TGTGCCAGCTGGAAAGTGGGCGTACAAGAGACCCAGTACTTC.

This clone appeared a single time. The rearrangement links TRBV9 to TRBJ1-1; D ambiguous. The CDR3 is 11 residues long. Trimming cost V 6 bases and J 9 bases, with 12 bases left between them. Germline loops: CDR1 SGDLS, CDR2 YYNGEE. The CDR3 here is CASTLDPKAFF. As DNA, the CDR3 is TGTGCCAGCACCCTAGACCCAAAAGCTTTCTTT. Full variable domain (missing parts from reference TRBV9 and TRBJ1-1): DSGVTQTPKHLITATGQRVTLRCSPRSGDLSVYWYQQSLDQGLQFLIQYYNGEERAKGNILERFSAQQFPDLHSELNLSSLELGDSALYFCASTLDPKAFFGQGTRLTVV.

This clone appeared a single time. The J gene is TRBJ1-5, the V gene TRBV6-5; D possibly corresponds to TRBD1 (6 bases). CDR3 length: 15 residues. Germline CDR1 MNHEY, CDR2 SVGAGI. Deletions cut 6 bases from V and 1 base from J, with 13 bases between. CDR3 nucleotide sequence: TGTGCCAGCAGGCCGGGACAAGGGAGCAATCAGCCCCAGCATTTT. Amino acid sequence: CASRPGQGSNQPQHF.

This chain links TRBV7-8 with TRBJ2-5, with TRBD1 matching over 7 bases. Trimming cost V 1 base and J 0 bases; bases outside gene matches: 11. The CDR3 runs 18 residues. CDR1 and CDR2 from the germline V gene are SGHVS and FQNEAQ. CDR3: CASSLGWGTAQDQETQYF. As DNA, the CDR3 is TGTGCCAGCAGCTTAGGTTGGGGGACAGCACAAGACCAAGAGACCCAGTACTTC.

The chain uses TRBV5-6 and TRBJ2-1; 9 bases line up with TRBD2. Looked up from germline, CDR1 is SGHDT and CDR2 is YYEEEE. The CDR3 sequence is 15 residues long. With V trimmed by 2 bases and J by 8 bases, 8 bases remained unmatched. Here the CDR3 reads CASSFTAGGGYEQFF. As DNA, the CDR3 is TGTGCCAGCAGCTTTACAGCGGGGGGAGGGTATGAGCAGTTCTTC.

The CDR3 DNA reads as TGTGCCAGCAGCTTAGAACGAACTAATGAAAAACTGTTTTTT. It is translated as CASSLERTNEKLFF. The chain joins TRBV7-8 to TRBJ1-4; no clear D gene. Trimming removed 1 base at V and 1 base at J, with 4 bases between. The CDR3 contains 14 residues. From germline, CDR1 is SGHVS and CDR2 FQNEAQ.

V usage is TRBV13 and J usage is TRBJ1-3; D unclear. This CDR3 is built from 15 residues. Trimming took off 3 bases at V and 0 bases at J, with 9 bases between the two ends. Germline CDR1 PRHDT, CDR2 FYEKMQ (reference sequence). CDR3 residues: CASSFGPSSGNTIYF. CDR3 coding DNA: TGTGCCAGCAGCTTTGGTCCGAGCTCTGGAAACACCATATATTTT.

There are a few counts of this clone. Mismatch with germline at one junction end may stem from a read error. V is TRBV29-1 and J is TRBJ1-1, with D possibly matching TRBD1 (6 bases). This CDR3 contains 12 residues. Germline V gene sequence: CDR1 SQVTM, CDR2 ANQGSEA. CDR3 residues: CSVSDSRRGHLF. CDR3 DNA sequence: TGCAGCGTCAGTGACTCGAGGCGGGGACATCTCTTT.

This sequence joins TRBV7-2 and TRBJ2-7; weak D call: TRBD1 (7 bases). The V gene's germline CDR1 is SGHTA and CDR2 FQGNSA. This CDR3 spans 14 amino acids. Trimming removed 5 bases at V and 0 bases at J, with 11 bases between. DNA of the CDR3: TGTGCCAGCAGCCTCCAGGGGGGCTCCTACGAGCAGTACGTC. This translates into CASSLQGGSYEQYV.

The chain recombines TRBV5-8 with TRBJ2-7; D is perhaps TRBD1 or TRBD2 (6 bases each). V was clipped by 1 base and J by 5 bases, with 13 bases between them. CDR3 length: 14 amino acids. CDR1 and CDR2 (germline): SGHTS, YDEGEE. CDR3 region: CASSLSGGLNEQYF. In DNA form, the CDR3 reads TGTGCCAGCAGCTTGTCCGGGGGCTTAAACGAGCAGTACTTC.

The chain is built from TRBV5-4 and TRBJ1-2, with D perhaps matching TRBD1 (6 bases). This CDR3 contains 15 residues. Trimming stripped 1 base from V and 3 bases from J, with 13 bases between. From germline, CDR1 is SGHNT and CDR2 YYREEE (reference sequence). CDR3 in DNA: TGTGCCAGCAGCTTGCAGCAGGGGAAGGACTATGGCTACACCTTC. It translates to CASSLQQGKDYGYTF.

The chain recombines TRBV7-2 with TRBJ1-2; D is unresolved. This CDR3 region has 15 residues. V lost 5 bases and J lost 2, with 15 bases in between. Germline V gives CDR1 SGHTA, CDR2 FQGNSA. The CDR3 DNA is TGTGCCAGCAGCCCGACCACCCCGCTAAACTATGGCTACACCTTC. Protein sequence: CASSPTTPLNYGYTF. Variable domain in full (rest from reference TRBV7-2 and TRBJ1-2): GAGVSQSPSNKVTEKGKDVELRCDPISGHTALYWYRQSLGQGLEFLIYFQGNSAPDKSGLPSDRFSAERTGGSVSTLTIQRTQQEDSAVYLCASSPTTPLNYGYTFGSGTRLTVV.

The chain links TRBV18 to TRBJ2-3; 10 bases agree with TRBD1. The CDR3 runs to 16 residues. V was clipped by 6 bases and J by 1 base; unmatched bases: 7. Germline V gene sequence: CDR1 KGHSH, CDR2 LQKENI. CDR3 region: CASSPSGTGGTDTQYF. The DNA for the CDR3 is TGTGCCAGCTCGCCATCCGGGACAGGGGGCACAGATACGCAGTATTTT.

This rearrangement joins TRBV2 to TRBJ2-7, with TRBD2 matching 14 bases. The CDR3 loop spans 14 amino acids. The trim removed 6 bases at V and 6 bases at J, leaving 4 bases unmatched. In germline, CDR1 is SNHLY, CDR2 FYNNEI. The CDR3 sequence is CASRRLAGGLEQYF. In nucleotides, the CDR3 is TGTGCCAGCAGACGACTAGCGGGGGGGCTCGAGCAGTACTTC.

The chain combines TRBV6-2 or TRBV6-3 with TRBJ2-3; D is ambiguous. Germline V gene sequence: CDR1 MNHEY, CDR2 SVGEGT. Trimming pared 0 bases from V and 3 bases from J, leaving 4 bases between. The CDR3 has 13 amino acids. The CDR3 region has the DNA TGTGCCAGCAGTTACTCGAGTACAGATACGCAGTATTTT. Protein: CASSYSSTDTQYF.

The V gene is TRBV5-1, the J gene TRBJ2-3; 8 bases line up with TRBD2. Germline loops: CDR1 SGHRS, CDR2 YFSETQ. CDR3 length equals 16 residues. The J segment lost 2 bases and the V segment lost 0 bases, leaving 5 bases of the junction unmatched. Written as DNA, the CDR3 is TGCGCCAGCAGCTTGGGAGCGGGGGCCGTCACAGATACGCAGTATTTT. It translates to CASSLGAGAVTDTQYF.

CDR3 amino acids: CASSVSGELFF. The DNA for the CDR3 is TGTGCCAGCAGCGTATCCGGGGAGCTGTTTTTT. The chain employs TRBV9 and TRBJ2-2; D gene uncertain. The germline V gene encodes CDR1 SGDLS and CDR2 YYNGEE. Trimming pared 1 base from V and 6 bases from J, leaving 1 base between. The CDR3 loop spans 11 amino acids.

This chain uses TRBV19 with TRBJ1-2; D is unresolved. This CDR3 is 14 amino acids long. Trimming took off 4 bases at V and 2 bases at J, with 11 bases between the two ends. Germline V gene sequence: CDR1 LNHDA, CDR2 SQIVND (reference sequence). CDR3 region: CASSNQGLNYGYTF. CDR3 coding DNA: TGTGCCAGTAGTAACCAAGGATTAAACTATGGCTACACCTTC.

In regard to this clone: The junction shows a germline mismatch at one end, possibly a read error. The chain employs TRBV18 and TRBJ1-1, with 7 bases aligning to TRBD1. This CDR3 region has 15 residues. Germline lookup yields CDR1 KGHSH and CDR2 LQKENI. CDR3 sequence: CASSPATGLKTEAFF. The CDR3 DNA reads TGTGCCAGCTCACCTGCGACAGGGTTGAAAACTGAAGCTTTCTTT.

The rearrangement joins TRBV6-6 to TRBJ1-3; 8 nucleotides agree with TRBD1. V shed 4 bases and J 3 bases; nucleotides not matched to a gene: 2. The length of the CDR3 is 14 residues. Looked up from germline, CDR1 is MNHNY and CDR2 is SVGAGI (reference sequence). CDR3 residues: CASSWGTGGNTIYF. The CDR3 DNA sequence: TGTGCCAGCAGTTGGGGGACAGGTGGAAACACCATATATTTT.